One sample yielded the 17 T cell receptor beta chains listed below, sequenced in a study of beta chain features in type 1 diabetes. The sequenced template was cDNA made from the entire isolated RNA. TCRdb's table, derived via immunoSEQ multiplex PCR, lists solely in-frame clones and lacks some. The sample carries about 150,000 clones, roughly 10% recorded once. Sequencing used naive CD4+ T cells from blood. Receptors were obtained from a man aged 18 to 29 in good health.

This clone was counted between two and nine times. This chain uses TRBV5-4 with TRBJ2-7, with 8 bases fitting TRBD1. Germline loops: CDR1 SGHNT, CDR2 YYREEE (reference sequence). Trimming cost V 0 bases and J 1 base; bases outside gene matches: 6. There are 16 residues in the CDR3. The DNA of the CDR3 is TGTGCCAGCAGCTTGGCATTTGGACAGGGATCCTACGAGCAGTACTTC. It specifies CASSLAFGQGSYEQYF.

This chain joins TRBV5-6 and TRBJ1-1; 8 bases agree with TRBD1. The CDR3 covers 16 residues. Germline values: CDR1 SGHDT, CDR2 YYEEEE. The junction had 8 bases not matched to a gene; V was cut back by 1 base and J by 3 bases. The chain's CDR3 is CASSLPRTGRDTEAFF. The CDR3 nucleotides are TGTGCCAGCAGCTTGCCCCGGACAGGGCGGGACACTGAAGCTTTCTTT.

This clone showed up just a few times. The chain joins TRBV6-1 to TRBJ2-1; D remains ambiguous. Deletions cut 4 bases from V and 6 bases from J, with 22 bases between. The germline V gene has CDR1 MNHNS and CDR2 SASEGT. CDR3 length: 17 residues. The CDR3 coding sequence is TGTGCCAGCAGTGCCCTAGTGCCGCTAGTAGGTCTCAATGAGCAGTTCTTC. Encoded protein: CASSALVPLVGLNEQFF.

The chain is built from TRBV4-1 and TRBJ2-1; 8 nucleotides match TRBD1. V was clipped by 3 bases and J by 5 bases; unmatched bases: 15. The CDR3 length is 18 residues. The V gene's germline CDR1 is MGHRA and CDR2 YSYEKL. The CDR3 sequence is CASSQAGGDIAINNEQFF. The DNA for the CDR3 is TGCGCCAGCAGCCAGGCAGGGGGCGATATAGCGATTAACAATGAGCAGTTCTTC.

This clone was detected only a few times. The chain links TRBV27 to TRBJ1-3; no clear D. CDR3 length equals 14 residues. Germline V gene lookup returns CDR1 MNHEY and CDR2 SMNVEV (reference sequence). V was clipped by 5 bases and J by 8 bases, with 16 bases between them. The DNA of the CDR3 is TGTGCCAGCAGTCCGGTCCGCCTGTCGGACACCATATATTTT. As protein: CASSPVRLSDTIYF.

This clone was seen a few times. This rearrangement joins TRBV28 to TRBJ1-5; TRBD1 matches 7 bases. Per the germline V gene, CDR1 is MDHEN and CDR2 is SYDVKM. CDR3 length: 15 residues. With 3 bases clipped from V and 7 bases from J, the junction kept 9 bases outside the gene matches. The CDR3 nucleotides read TGTGCCAGCAGTTTGCCCACAGGGGATGGGCAGCCCCAGCATTTT. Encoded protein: CASSLPTGDGQPQHF. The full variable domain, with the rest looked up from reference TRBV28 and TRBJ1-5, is DVKVTQSSRYLVKRTGEKVFLECVQDMDHENMFWYRQDPGLGLRLIYFSYDVKMKEKGDIPEGYSVSREKKERFSLILESASTNQTSMYLCASSLPTGDGQPQHFGDGTRLSIL.

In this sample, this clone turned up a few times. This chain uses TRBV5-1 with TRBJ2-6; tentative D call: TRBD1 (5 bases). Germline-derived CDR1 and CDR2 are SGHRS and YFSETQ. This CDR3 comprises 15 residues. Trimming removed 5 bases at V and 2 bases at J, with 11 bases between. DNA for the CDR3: TGCGCCAGCAGGGAAAGGGGTGCTGGGGCCAACGTCCTGACTTTC. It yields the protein CASRERGAGANVLTF. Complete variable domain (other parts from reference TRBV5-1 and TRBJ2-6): KAGVTQTPRYLIKTRGQQVTLSCSPISGHRSVSWYQQTPGQGLQFLFEYFSETQRNKGNFPGRFSGRQFSNSRSEMNVSTLELGDSALYLCASRERGAGANVLTFGAGSRLTVL.

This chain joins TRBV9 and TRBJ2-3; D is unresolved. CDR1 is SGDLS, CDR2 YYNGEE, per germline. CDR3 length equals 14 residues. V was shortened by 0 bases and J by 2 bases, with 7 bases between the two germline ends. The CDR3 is CASSVEPNTDTQYF. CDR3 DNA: TGTGCCAGCAGCGTAGAACCTAACACAGATACGCAGTATTTT.

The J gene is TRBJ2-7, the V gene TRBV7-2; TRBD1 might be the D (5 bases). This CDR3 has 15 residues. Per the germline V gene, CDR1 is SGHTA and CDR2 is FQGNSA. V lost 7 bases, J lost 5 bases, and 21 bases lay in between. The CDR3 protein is CASTYRTRGLDEQYF. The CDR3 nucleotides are TGTGCCAGCACCTACCGCACAAGGGGCCTCGACGAGCAGTACTTC.

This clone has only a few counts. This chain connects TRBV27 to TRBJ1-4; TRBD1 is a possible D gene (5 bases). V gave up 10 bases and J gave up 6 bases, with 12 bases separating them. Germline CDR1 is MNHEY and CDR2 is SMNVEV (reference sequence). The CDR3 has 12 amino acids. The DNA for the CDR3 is TGTGCCAAAGGAGGAGGGGATGAAAAACTGTTTTTT. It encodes CAKGGGDEKLFF.

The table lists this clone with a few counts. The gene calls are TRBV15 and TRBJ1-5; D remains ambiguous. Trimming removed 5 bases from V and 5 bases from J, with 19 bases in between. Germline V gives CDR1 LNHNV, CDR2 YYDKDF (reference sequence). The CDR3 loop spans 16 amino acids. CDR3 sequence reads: CATSGVAGRADQPQHF. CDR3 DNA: TGTGCCACCAGCGGGGTGGCGGGGAGGGCCGATCAGCCCCAGCATTTT.

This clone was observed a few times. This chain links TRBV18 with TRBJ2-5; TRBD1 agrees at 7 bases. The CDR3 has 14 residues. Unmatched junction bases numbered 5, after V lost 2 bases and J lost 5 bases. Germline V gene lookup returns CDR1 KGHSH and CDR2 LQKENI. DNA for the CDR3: TGTGCCAGCTCACCAGGACAGGTCGGCGAGACCCAGTACTTC. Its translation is CASSPGQVGETQYF.

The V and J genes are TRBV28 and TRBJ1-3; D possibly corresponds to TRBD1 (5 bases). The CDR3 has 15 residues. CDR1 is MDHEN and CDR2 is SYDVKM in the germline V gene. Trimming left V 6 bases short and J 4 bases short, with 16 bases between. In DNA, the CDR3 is TGTGCCAGCAGCCTTCAGGGCTCTGGGGGAAACACCATATATTTT. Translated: CASSLQGSGGNTIYF.

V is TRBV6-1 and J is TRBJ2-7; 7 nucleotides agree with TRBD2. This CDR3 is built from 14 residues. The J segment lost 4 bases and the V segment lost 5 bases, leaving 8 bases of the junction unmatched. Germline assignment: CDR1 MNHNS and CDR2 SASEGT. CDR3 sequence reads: CASSFGGTNYEQYF. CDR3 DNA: TGTGCCAGCAGTTTCGGGGGGACCAATTACGAGCAGTACTTC.

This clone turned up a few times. CDR3 coding DNA: TGTGCCAGCAGAGAGGCTTCGGGAAATCAGCCCCAGCATTTT. Translated: CASREASGNQPQHF. V is TRBV6-1 and J is TRBJ1-5; D gene unclear. CDR1 and CDR2 (germline): MNHNS, SASEGT. Trimming removed 6 bases from V and 4 bases from J, with 13 bases in between. The CDR3 extends over 14 amino acids.

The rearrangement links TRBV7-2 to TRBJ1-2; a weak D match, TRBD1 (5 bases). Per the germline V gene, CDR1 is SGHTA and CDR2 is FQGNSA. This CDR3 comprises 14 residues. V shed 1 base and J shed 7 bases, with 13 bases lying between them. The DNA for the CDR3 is TGTGCCAGCAGCTTAGATGGCAGGGTCGGTGGCTACACCTTC. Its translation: CASSLDGRVGGYTF. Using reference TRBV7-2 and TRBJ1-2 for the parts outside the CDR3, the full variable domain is GAGVSQSPSNKVTEKGKDVELRCDPISGHTALYWYRQSLGQGLEFLIYFQGNSAPDKSGLPSDRFSAERTGGSVSTLTIQRTQQEDSAVYLCASSLDGRVGGYTFGSGTRLTVV.

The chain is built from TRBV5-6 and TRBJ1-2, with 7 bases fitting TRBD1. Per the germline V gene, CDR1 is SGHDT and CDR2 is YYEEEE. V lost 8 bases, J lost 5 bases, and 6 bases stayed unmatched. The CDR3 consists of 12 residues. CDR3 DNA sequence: TGTGCCAGTACAGGGGCAGGGTATGGCTACACCTTC. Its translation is CASTGAGYGYTF.